This T cell receptor beta chain was captured by sequencing in a study of a mutant IDH1 vaccine in newly diagnosed glioma. Study in general: Eight vaccinations were given in weeks 1, 3, 5, 7, 11, 15, 19 and 23. Patients began vaccination 4-6 weeks after radiotherapy alone, or with temozolomide cycles.

Time point denoted: week 11, during vaccination. It was 300 ug of mutant IDH1 20-mer peptide that made up each vaccine dose, given with topical imiquimod. CDR3 length: 14 residues. CDR1 and CDR2 (germline): LNHDA, SQIVND (reference sequence). V was trimmed by 3 bases and J by 8 bases, leaving 16 bases between them. Profiled with immunoSEQ multiplex PCR; TCRdb holds only in-frame clones, not every one. The sample includes 35,000 to 50,000 clones, about four fifths of them seen just once. To note about this clone: No antigen is known for it.

Sequencing was performed on PBMCs, taken from a glioma patient whose treatment included an IDH1 peptide vaccine. V and J are TRBV19 and TRBJ1-2, with a weak D call TRBD1 (5 bases). The clonotype comes from a man in his forties with glioma. This chain's CDR3 is CASSIWTPQEGYTF. As DNA, the CDR3 is TGTGCCAGTAGTATTTGGACTCCACAGGAGGGCTACACCTTC.